Below, one TCR beta chain is given with its context. These data come from a study of blood T cell repertoires in COVID-19. TCRdb's table, derived via immunoSEQ multiplex PCR, lists solely in-frame clones and lacks some. The sample has hundreds of thousands of clones, over 70% seen once. The source is a woman over 75 with acute or convalescent COVID-19. Sequenced material: peripheral blood.

The CDR3: CASSDGDSLSKAYF. CDR3 coding DNA: TGTGCCAGCAGTGATGGAGACAGCCTGAGTAAAGCGTACTTC. V gene TRBV2 combines with J gene TRBJ2-7; TRBD1 might be the D (5 bases). CDR3 size: 14 residues. Trimming pared 3 bases from V and 12 bases from J, leaving 21 bases between. CDR1 and CDR2 (germline): SNHLY, FYNNEI.